The next 22 T cell receptor beta chains were all read from a single sample in a study of technical replicates of blood from a few donors. TCRdb keeps only in-frame clones here, not all; method: immunoSEQ multiplex PCR. The repertoire holds roughly 93,000 clones, with approximately 95% as singletons. The sample consisted of T cells isolated from PBMCs. Receptors originate from a human donor in good health.

The chain is built from TRBV6-1 and TRBJ2-7, with D perhaps matching TRBD1 (5 bases). The CDR3 is made up of 14 amino acids. The germline V gene encodes CDR1 MNHNS and CDR2 SASEGT. The germline V and J ends were trimmed by 5 bases and 3 bases, with 14 bases remaining between them. In DNA form, the CDR3 reads TGTGCCAGCAGTCCCAGGGATCCCAACTACGAGCAGTACTTC. Translating it yields CASSPRDPNYEQYF.

The chain recombines TRBV9 with TRBJ1-4; D unclear. V lost 0 bases, J lost 3 bases, and 9 bases lay in between. Germline-derived CDR1 and CDR2 are SGDLS and YYNGEE. This CDR3 has 15 amino acids. This CDR3 reads CASSVAEGANEKLFF. The CDR3 bases are TGTGCCAGCAGCGTAGCGGAGGGAGCTAATGAAAAACTGTTTTTT.

This clone is a singleton in its sample. This chain uses TRBV13 with TRBJ1-1, with a tentative D call TRBD1 (5 bases). The V end lost 4 bases, the J end lost 6 bases, and 12 bases lay between the germline ends. The CDR3 length is 13 residues. The germline V gene has CDR1 PRHDT and CDR2 FYEKMQ (reference sequence). The CDR3 nucleotides are TGTGCCAGCAGCTCAACGCGGGGCGCTGAAGCTTTCTTT. Translation: CASSSTRGAEAFF.

The rearrangement links TRBV4-2 to TRBJ1-5, with D perhaps TRBD1 (6 bases). V lost 4 bases and J 0 bases, leaving 16 bases between the germline ends. Germline-derived CDR1 and CDR2 are LGHNA and YNFKEQ. The CDR3 loop spans 17 amino acids. CDR3 amino acids: CASSPHGGADSNQPQHF. CDR3 nucleotides: TGTGCCAGCAGCCCACACGGGGGGGCTGATAGCAATCAGCCCCAGCATTTT.

This clone occurred once. The rearrangement joins TRBV27 to TRBJ1-6; D may be TRBD1 (5 bases). Germline V gene data show CDR1 as MNHEY and CDR2 as SMNVEV (reference sequence). Deletions cut 7 bases from V and 2 bases from J, with 12 bases between. CDR3 size: 15 residues. Here the CDR3 reads CASKGAGTYNSPLHF. For the CDR3, the DNA is TGTGCCAGCAAAGGGGCAGGGACCTATAATTCACCCCTCCACTTT.

This rearrangement joins TRBV4-1 to TRBJ1-5, with a possible D match to TRBD1 (5 bases). V dropped 0 bases and J dropped 2 bases, with 8 bases sitting between them. The CDR3 length is 15 residues. CDR1 and CDR2 from the germline V gene are MGHRA and YSYEKL. The CDR3 nucleotides are TGCGCCAGCAGCCAAGATGCGGGGGGCAATCAGCCCCAGCATTTT. Its translation is CASSQDAGGNQPQHF.

The chain couples TRBV28 to TRBJ1-1; D ambiguous. This CDR3 is 14 amino acids long. Germline values: CDR1 MDHEN, CDR2 SYDVKM. The V end lost 5 bases, the J end lost 6 bases, and 16 bases lay between the germline ends. CDR3 sequence reads: CASSPSQLPAEAFF. The CDR3 DNA sequence: TGTGCCAGCAGTCCCTCCCAACTCCCCGCTGAAGCTTTCTTT.

This chain joins TRBV6-5 and TRBJ1-2; 7 nucleotides line up with TRBD1. V lost 0 bases, J lost 5 bases, and 3 bases stayed unmatched. CDR3 length: 14 residues. Germline V gene lookup returns CDR1 MNHEY and CDR2 SVGAGI. The CDR3 region has the DNA TGTGCCAGCAGTTACTCGGACAGGTGGTATGGCTACACCTTC. It is translated as CASSYSDRWYGYTF.

The chain recombines TRBV7-9 with TRBJ2-1; 8 positions agree with TRBD1. Trimming at V came to 3 bases and at J to 3 bases, leaving 10 bases not matched to a gene. This CDR3 region has 17 residues. From germline, CDR1 is SEHNR and CDR2 FQNEAQ (reference sequence). The CDR3 loop reads CASSFDRGSLVYNEQFF. The CDR3 DNA is TGTGCCAGCAGCTTTGACAGGGGAAGTCTCGTCTACAATGAGCAGTTCTTC.

The gene calls are TRBV7-9 and TRBJ2-3, with 7 nucleotides matching TRBD1. The CDR3 spans 18 residues. Trimming cost V 5 bases and J 0 bases; bases outside gene matches: 14. Germline-derived CDR1 and CDR2 are SEHNR and FQNEAQ (reference sequence). The chain's CDR3 is CASSTPLSGTASTDTQYF. CDR3 nucleotide sequence: TGTGCCAGCAGCACGCCTCTTTCCGGGACAGCTAGCACAGATACGCAGTATTTT.

This chain uses TRBV10-3 with TRBJ2-3; unclear D gene. Trimming stripped 8 bases from V and 0 bases from J, with 12 bases between. This CDR3 contains 14 residues. Germline CDR1 and CDR2: ENHRY and SYGVKD. CDR3 sequence reads: CAIGPPSSTDTQYF. The DNA for the CDR3 is TGTGCCATCGGCCCTCCCTCTAGCACAGATACGCAGTATTTT.

V is TRBV14 and J is TRBJ2-7, with D possibly TRBD2 on 5 matching bases. This CDR3 is 17 amino acids long. Trimming shortened V by 4 bases and J by 5 bases, and 24 bases separated the two germline ends. The germline gives CDR1 SGHDN, CDR2 FVKESK. The CDR3: CASSRFSWERGFHEQYF. The DNA of the CDR3 is TGTGCCAGCAGCCGGTTTAGTTGGGAGCGAGGGTTCCACGAGCAGTACTTC.

The rearrangement links TRBV5-4 to TRBJ1-5, with TRBD1 identical over 11 bases. This CDR3 contains 15 residues. Trimming took 7 bases from V and 6 from J; bases not matched to a gene: 9. Germline assignment: CDR1 SGHNT and CDR2 YYREEE (reference sequence). DNA of the CDR3: TGTGCCAGCTCCGAGGACAGGGGGCTAAGTCAGCCCCAGCATTTT. It specifies CASSEDRGLSQPQHF.

The genes are TRBV19 and TRBJ2-1, with 14 bases aligning to TRBD2. The CDR3 contains 16 residues. V was pared by 8 bases and J by 9 bases, with 12 bases of the junction left unmatched. CDR1 is LNHDA and CDR2 is SQIVND in the germline V gene (reference sequence). The CDR3 DNA follows: TGTGCCAGTGCCCCACCCGGACTAGCGGGAGGTGGTGAGCAGTTCTTC. Protein: CASAPPGLAGGGEQFF.

V is TRBV25-1 and J is TRBJ2-3, with 11 bases matching TRBD2. Trimming took 5 bases from V and 4 from J; bases not matched to a gene: 5. Germline-derived CDR1 and CDR2 are MGHDK and SYGVNS. CDR3 length: 15 amino acids. CDR3 sequence: CASSSLAGGPDTQYF. Written as DNA, the CDR3 is TGTGCCAGCAGTTCCTTAGCGGGAGGGCCAGATACGCAGTATTTT.

The V call is TRBV18, the J call TRBJ1-1; tentative D call: TRBD1 (6 bases). Trimming removed 1 base at V and 7 bases at J, with 7 bases between. Germline V CDR1 and CDR2: KGHSH, LQKENI. CDR3 length: 12 amino acids. The CDR3 here is CASSPLTGEAFF. CDR3 coding DNA: TGTGCCAGCTCACCACTGACAGGTGAAGCTTTCTTT.

This clone was counted a single time. V gene TRBV6-5 combines with J gene TRBJ2-1; no clear D gene. The CDR3 runs 13 residues. V was trimmed by 7 bases and J by 8 bases, leaving 15 bases between them. Germline V CDR1 and CDR2: MNHEY, SVGAGI. The CDR3 bases are TGTGCCAGCACCAACGGCAGGTCGCATGAGCAGTTCTTC. It translates to CASTNGRSHEQFF.

The chain links TRBV5-4 to TRBJ2-5, with a tentative D call TRBD2 (5 bases). CDR3 length: 15 residues. Per the germline V gene, CDR1 is SGHNT and CDR2 is YYREEE (reference sequence). The V end lost 7 bases, the J end lost 1 base, and 17 bases lay between the germline ends. This CDR3 is CASSRENTLQETQYF. For the CDR3, the DNA is TGTGCCAGCTCCCGGGAAAATACCCTCCAAGAGACCCAGTACTTC.

CDR3 residues: CASSLSGHNFPYNEQFF. The CDR3 bases are TGTGCCAGCAGCTTAAGTGGCCACAATTTCCCCTACAATGAGCAGTTCTTC. V gene TRBV7-8 combines with J gene TRBJ2-1; no definite D call. The germline CDR1 and CDR2 sequences are SGHVS and FQNEAQ. This CDR3 spans 17 amino acids. Between the trimmed V and J ends, which lost 2 bases and 2 bases, there was a span of 16 bases.

The chain joins TRBV28 to TRBJ2-7; D ambiguous. CDR3 length: 12 amino acids. The germline V and J ends were trimmed by 5 bases and 2 bases, with 7 bases remaining between them. Germline V gene lookup returns CDR1 MDHEN and CDR2 SYDVKM. The DNA of the CDR3 is TGTGCCAGCAGTCTACGAACCTACGAGCAGTACTTC. It is translated as CASSLRTYEQYF.

V usage is TRBV5-4 and J usage is TRBJ1-2; D call uncertain. Germline V lookup: CDR1 SGHNT, CDR2 YYREEE (reference sequence). The CDR3 consists of 12 residues. V lost 9 bases to trimming and J lost 5 bases, with 14 bases between them. The DNA of the CDR3 is TGTGCCACACCCGGGGAAGGGTATGGCTACACCTTC. Translated: CATPGEGYGYTF.

This clone appeared a single time. The chain joins TRBV5-4 to TRBJ1-2; the D gene is possibly TRBD1 (6 bases). The CDR3 is 13 residues long. CDR1 is SGHNT, CDR2 YYREEE, per germline (reference sequence). V lost 5 bases, J lost 8 bases, and 16 bases lay in between. The CDR3 region has the DNA TGTGCCAGCAGATCCAGGGGAAGAGTAGGCTACACCTTC. It is translated as CASRSRGRVGYTF. Full variable domain (remainder filled in from reference TRBV5-4 and TRBJ1-2): ETGVTQSPTHLIKTRGQQVTLRCSSQSGHNTVSWYQQALGQGPQFIFQYYREEENGRGNFPPRFSGLQFPNYSSELNVNALELDDSALYLCASRSRGRVGYTFGSGTRLTVV.